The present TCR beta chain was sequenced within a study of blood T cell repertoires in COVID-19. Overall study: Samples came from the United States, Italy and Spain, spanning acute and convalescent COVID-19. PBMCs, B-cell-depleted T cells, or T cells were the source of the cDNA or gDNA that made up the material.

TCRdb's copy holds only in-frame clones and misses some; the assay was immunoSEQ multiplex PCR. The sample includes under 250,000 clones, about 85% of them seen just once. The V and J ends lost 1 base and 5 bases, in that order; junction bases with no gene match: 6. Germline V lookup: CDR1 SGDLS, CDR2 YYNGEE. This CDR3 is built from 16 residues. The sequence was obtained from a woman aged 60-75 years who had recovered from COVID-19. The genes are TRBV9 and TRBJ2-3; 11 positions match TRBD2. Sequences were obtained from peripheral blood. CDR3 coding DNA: TGTGCCAGCAGCGTATTCACTAGCGGGGGCGTAGATACGCAGTATTTT. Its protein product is CASSVFTSGGVDTQYF.